The 23 T cell receptor beta chains below all came from one sample that was sequenced in a study of cytomegalovirus exposure and HLA in healthy donors. Primers for the PCR totalled 60 Vbeta and 13 Jbeta. TCRdb's table, derived via immunoSEQ multiplex PCR, lists solely in-frame clones and lacks some. The data contain roughly 190,000 clones, 70% to 80% of them seen just once; the ten biggest clones take up roughly 1.6%. Material: PBMCs. These receptors came from a woman between 50 and 59 years old in good health and CMV-seronegative.

The CDR3 region is CASSGPQGGYTF. CDR3 in DNA: TGTGCCAGCAGCGGGCCCCAGGGAGGCTACACCTTC. The chain couples TRBV6-6 to TRBJ1-2, with a weak D call TRBD1 (5 bases). The CDR3 sequence is 12 residues long. V lost 6 bases to trimming and J lost 8 bases, with 13 bases between them. Looked up from germline, CDR1 is MNHNY and CDR2 is SVGAGI (reference sequence).

This clone was observed a few times. This chain connects TRBV9 to TRBJ1-6; a weak D match, TRBD1 (5 bases). This CDR3 spans 17 amino acids. In germline, CDR1 is SGDLS, CDR2 YYNGEE. The ends were cut back, 3 bases at V and 3 bases at J, with 16 bases in the middle. CDR3 residues: CASSETLTGNYNSPLHF. The CDR3 DNA is TGTGCCAGCAGCGAAACCCTTACAGGAAACTATAATTCACCCCTCCACTTT.

This chain connects TRBV28 to TRBJ1-6, with 9 bases matching TRBD1. The length of the CDR3 is 14 residues. V shed 4 bases and J 9 bases; nucleotides not matched to a gene: 4. CDR1 MDHEN and CDR2 SYDVKM come from the germline V gene. The CDR3 region has the DNA TGTGCCAGCAGTTCGGGACAGGGTGGTTCACCCCTCCACTTT. Amino acids: CASSSGQGGSPLHF.

This clone turned up a few times. The rearrangement joins TRBV27 to TRBJ1-1, with 9 bases fitting TRBD1. V shed 5 bases and J 0 bases; nucleotides not matched to a gene: 1. CDR1 is MNHEY and CDR2 is SMNVEV in the germline V gene (reference sequence). CDR3 length: 14 residues. In DNA, the CDR3 is TGTGCCAGCAGTAGACAGGGGGTGAACACTGAAGCTTTCTTT. Protein: CASSRQGVNTEAFF.

This clone came up a few times. The V gene is TRBV7-9, the J gene TRBJ2-1; 9 positions agree with TRBD2. The CDR3 runs 12 residues. V gave up 11 bases and J gave up 6 bases; unmatched junction bases: 5. Germline V gives CDR1 SEHNR, CDR2 FQNEAQ (reference sequence). The CDR3 loop is CAEPSGINEQFF. The CDR3 region has the DNA TGTGCCGAACCTAGCGGGATCAATGAGCAGTTCTTC.

The rearrangement uses TRBV7-3 and TRBJ2-2, with TRBD2 matching over 10 bases. This CDR3 has 16 residues. Germline loops: CDR1 SGHTA, CDR2 FQGTGA. With V trimmed by 5 bases and J by 4 bases, 7 bases remained unmatched. The CDR3: CASSRLAGAATGELFF. The CDR3 nucleotides are TGTGCCAGCAGCCGCCTAGCGGGGGCCGCCACCGGGGAGCTGTTTTTT.

A few counts support this clone. V is TRBV5-6 and J is TRBJ1-2, with D possibly TRBD1 on 6 matching bases. Germline V gene lookup returns CDR1 SGHDT and CDR2 YYEEEE. This CDR3 contains 14 residues. With 0 bases removed from V and 2 bases from J, the gap between germline ends came to 8 bases. CDR3 sequence (DNA): TGTGCCAGCAGCTTGGGCAGGGGCAACTATGGCTACACCTTC. It translates to CASSLGRGNYGYTF.

The V call is TRBV6-1, the J call TRBJ1-1; D perhaps matches TRBD1 (5 bases). V was trimmed by 6 bases and J by 1 base, leaving 12 bases between them. Per the germline V gene, CDR1 is MNHNS and CDR2 is SASEGT. There are 14 residues in the CDR3. DNA for the CDR3: TGTGCCAGCAGGGCCCTGGGGGGGAACACTGAAGCTTTCTTT. This gives the protein CASRALGGNTEAFF.

This clone showed up just a few times. Written as DNA, the CDR3 is TGTGCCAGCATGATAGGGGACACTGAAGCTTTCTTT. Protein product: CASMIGDTEAFF. This chain links TRBV6-5 with TRBJ1-1; D may be TRBD1 (5 bases). The germline CDR1 and CDR2 sequences are MNHEY and SVGAGI. CDR3 length: 12 residues. V lost 7 bases and J 3 bases, leaving 9 bases between the germline ends.

The chain employs TRBV5-1 and TRBJ2-5; 10 bases agree with TRBD2. CDR3 length: 17 amino acids. The V gene end was trimmed by 0 bases and the J gene end by 0 bases; junction bases not matched to a gene: 5. Germline CDR1 and CDR2: SGHRS and YFSETQ. The CDR3 spells CASSLGLAGVYQETQYF. The CDR3, as DNA: TGCGCCAGCAGCTTGGGGCTAGCGGGGGTGTACCAAGAGACCCAGTACTTC. Combining the CDR3 with reference TRBV5-1 and TRBJ2-5 gives the whole variable domain KAGVTQTPRYLIKTRGQQVTLSCSPISGHRSVSWYQQTPGQGLQFLFEYFSETQRNKGNFPGRFSGRQFSNSRSEMNVSTLELGDSALYLCASSLGLAGVYQETQYFGPGTRLLVL.

In its sample, this clone was seen a few times. The J gene is TRBJ1-3, the V gene TRBV7-9; D may be TRBD1 (5 bases). Between the trimmed V and J ends, which lost 5 bases and 9 bases, there was a span of 26 bases. This CDR3 region has 17 residues. CDR1 is SEHNR, CDR2 FQNEAQ, per germline (reference sequence). This CDR3 is CASSPLAGTEKRGTIYF. The CDR3 DNA reads as TGTGCCAGCAGCCCACTAGCCGGGACGGAGAAACGGGGCACCATATATTTT. Together with reference TRBV7-9 and TRBJ1-3, the CDR3 gives the full variable domain: DTGVSQNPRHKITKRGQNVTFRCDPISEHNRLYWYRQTLGQGPEFLTYFQNEAQLEKSRLLSDRFSAERPKGSFSTLEIQRTEQGDSAMYLCASSPLAGTEKRGTIYFGEGSWLTVV.

V is TRBV9 and J is TRBJ2-7; 9 nucleotides agree with TRBD1. The CDR3 is 15 amino acids. Germline V gives CDR1 SGDLS, CDR2 YYNGEE. V lost 4 bases to trimming and J lost 4 bases; unmatched junction nucleotides: 9. The CDR3 region has the DNA TGTGCCAGCAGCCCGTCGGGACAGGGACTTTACGAGCAGTACTTC. Translating it yields CASSPSGQGLYEQYF. The complete variable domain, with remaining parts taken from reference TRBV9 and TRBJ2-7, reads DSGVTQTPKHLITATGQRVTLRCSPRSGDLSVYWYQQSLDQGLQFLIQYYNGEERAKGNILERFSAQQFPDLHSELNLSSLELGDSALYFCASSPSGQGLYEQYFGPGTRLTVT.

This sequence joins TRBV4-3 and TRBJ2-7; tentatively, D is TRBD1 (6 bases). The CDR3 is made up of 16 amino acids. Germline lookup yields CDR1 LGHNA and CDR2 YSLEER. The V end was cut by 4 bases, the J end by 3 bases, with 19 bases between. The CDR3, as DNA: TGCGCCAGCAGCCTCAGAGACCGACAGGCTATCTACGAGCAGTACTTC. Translation gives CASSLRDRQAIYEQYF.

This chain uses TRBV9 with TRBJ2-3, with D maybe TRBD2 (5 bases). Germline assignment: CDR1 SGDLS and CDR2 YYNGEE. CDR3 length: 14 amino acids. The ends were cut back, 1 base at V and 2 bases at J, with 8 bases in the middle. The CDR3 DNA reads TGTGCCAGCAGCGTAAACGGGGACACAGATACGCAGTATTTT. The encoded protein is CASSVNGDTDTQYF.

V and J are TRBV19 and TRBJ1-2; no reliable D call. This CDR3 region has 15 residues. CDR1 is LNHDA, CDR2 SQIVND, per germline (reference sequence). Trimming stripped 4 bases from V and 3 bases from J, with 15 bases between. As DNA, the CDR3 is TGTGCCAGTAGTACCCGGGAAGCAGGTGACTATGGCTACACCTTC. Its protein product is CASSTREAGDYGYTF.

The V gene is TRBV6-5, the J gene TRBJ1-6; D is perhaps TRBD1 (6 bases). V was pared by 3 bases and J by 7 bases, with 7 bases between. Looked up from germline, CDR1 is MNHEY and CDR2 is SVGAGI. The CDR3 runs to 13 residues. The CDR3 protein is CASSYDRNSPLHF. The CDR3, as DNA: TGTGCCAGCAGTTATGACAGGAATTCACCCCTCCACTTT.

The J gene is TRBJ2-3, the V gene TRBV6-1, with unresolved D. Germline CDR1 MNHNS, CDR2 SASEGT. The CDR3 is 13 amino acids. V was trimmed by 1 base and J by 2 bases, leaving 4 bases between them. The CDR3: CASSEVYTDTQYF. For the CDR3, the DNA is TGTGCCAGCAGTGAAGTCTACACAGATACGCAGTATTTT.

This clone was seen more than once but under ten times. The chain employs TRBV7-8 and TRBJ2-5; D is unclear. Per the germline V gene, CDR1 is SGHVS and CDR2 is FQNEAQ. The V end lost 3 bases, the J end lost 5 bases, and 4 bases lay between the germline ends. The CDR3 totals 11 residues. The CDR3 DNA reads as TGTGCCAGCAGCTTGGCCGAGACCCAGTACTTC. This sequence encodes CASSLAETQYF.

This chain connects TRBV28 to TRBJ2-7, with TRBD1 identical over 9 bases. J lost 4 bases, V lost 4 bases, and 8 bases had no gene match. CDR1 is MDHEN, CDR2 SYDVKM, per germline. The CDR3 sequence is 15 residues long. CDR3 coding DNA: TGTGCCAGCAGTTCTTGGACAGGGGCAATGTACGAGCAGTACTTC. Translation: CASSSWTGAMYEQYF.

The rearrangement joins TRBV6-4 to TRBJ2-1, with D perhaps TRBD1 (6 bases). Germline CDR1 MRHNA, CDR2 SNTAGT. CDR3 length: 14 amino acids. V was pared by 1 base and J by 13 bases, with 17 bases between. Here the CDR3 reads CASSDLEGVIDQFF. The CDR3 DNA follows: TGTGCCAGCAGTGACTTAGAGGGGGTTATTGACCAGTTCTTC.

The chain recombines TRBV7-2 with TRBJ2-1, with a tentative D call TRBD2 (5 bases). Between the trimmed V and J ends, which lost 3 bases and 7 bases, there was a span of 16 bases. The CDR3 covers 15 residues. CDR1 and CDR2 (germline): SGHTA, FQGNSA. The CDR3 spells CASSFRPNSGNEQFF. In DNA form, the CDR3 reads TGTGCCAGCAGCTTCCGTCCCAACTCGGGAAATGAGCAGTTCTTC.

The chain combines TRBV4-3 with TRBJ2-2, with TRBD2 matching over 10 bases. Germline V gives CDR1 LGHNA, CDR2 YSLEER. The V segment lost 4 bases and the J segment 2 bases; nucleotides outside the gene matches: 4. This CDR3 contains 16 residues. The CDR3 DNA is TGCGCCAGCAGCCTACTAGCGGGACCTAACACCGGGGAGCTGTTTTTT. It yields the protein CASSLLAGPNTGELFF.

This chain joins TRBV6-5 and TRBJ1-2; D is perhaps TRBD1 (6 bases). Germline assignment: CDR1 MNHEY and CDR2 SVGAGI. The CDR3 spans 13 residues. Trimming shortened V by 0 bases and J by 8 bases, and 10 bases separated the two germline ends. The CDR3: CASSYSGTSGYTF. CDR3 sequence (DNA): TGTGCCAGCAGTTACTCGGGGACAAGCGGCTACACCTTC.